One and the same sample provided the 14 T cell receptor beta chains below, sequenced in a study of T cell repertoires in cytomegalovirus infection. TCRdb called the reads again in MiXCR, with one record for every CDR3 protein. The data show hundreds of thousands of distinct CDR3 sequences, with about 40% seen just once and 2.5% to 3% held by the top ten. The sequencing sample was made of PBMCs. The receptors were gathered from a human donor in good health (CMV status not recorded). Some clones in this sample may be carry-over from other donors' samples.

The V and J genes are TRBV11-2 and TRBJ2-1; unclear D gene. The CDR3 length is 17 residues. The germline V and J ends were trimmed by 3 bases and 0 bases, with 15 bases remaining between them. Germline V gives CDR1 SGHAT, CDR2 FQNNGV. The CDR3 region has the DNA TGTGCCAGCAGCTTTTGGTCGGGCCAGAGCTCCTACAATGAGCAGTTCTTC. This codes for CASSFWSGQSSYNEQFF.

This sequence joins TRBV6-1 and TRBJ2-1, with 7 bases identical to TRBD2. The CDR3 runs to 14 residues. V shed 4 bases and J 4 bases; nucleotides not matched to a gene: 4. CDR1 is MNHNS, CDR2 SASEGT, per germline. Here the CDR3 reads CASSVVSGYNEQFF. CDR3 bases: TGTGCCAGCAGTGTAGTTAGCGGGTACAATGAGCAGTTCTTC.

This clonotype occurred once. The chain uses TRBV7-2 and TRBJ2-7; 7 positions agree with TRBD2. V trimming: 3 bases; J trimming: 6 bases; junction bases outside the gene matches: 8. Germline CDR1 reads SGHTA; CDR2 reads FQGNSA. This CDR3 has 14 amino acids. The CDR3 region is CASSFWAGEGEQYF. CDR3 coding DNA: TGTGCCAGCAGCTTCTGGGCGGGAGAGGGCGAGCAGTACTTC.

This sequence joins TRBV27 and TRBJ2-3, with D uncertain. The CDR3 is 11 amino acids. Germline V CDR1 and CDR2: MNHEY, SMNVEV (reference sequence). V lost 6 bases to trimming and J lost 5 bases, with 6 bases between them. This CDR3 is CASRLRDTQYF. The CDR3 bases are TGTGCCAGCAGGCTTAGAGATACGCAGTATTTT.

Ten or more counts support this clonotype. The V gene is TRBV7-8, the J gene TRBJ2-3; a weak D match, TRBD1 (6 bases). This CDR3 is 17 amino acids long. V was shortened by 4 bases and J by 3 bases, with 20 bases between the two germline ends. Germline CDR1 SGHVS, CDR2 FQNEAQ. CDR3 protein: CASSSFRTVSKTDTQYF. As DNA, the CDR3 is TGTGCCAGCAGCTCCTTTCGGACAGTTAGTAAGACAGATACGCAGTATTTT.

This clonotype was seen a few times. The chain is built from TRBV12-3 or TRBV12-4 and TRBJ2-3, with 7 bases aligning to TRBD2. The CDR3 has 14 residues. J was trimmed by 0 bases and V by 6 bases; bases with no gene match: 3. The CDR3 DNA reads TGTGCCAGCAGGCGAGCGGGGAGCACAGATACGCAGTATTTT. This gives the protein CASRRAGSTDTQYF.

In its sample, this clonotype was seen many times. The chain has TRBV12-3 or TRBV12-4 and TRBJ1-1, with 8 bases identical to TRBD1. V was clipped by 8 bases and J by 5 bases; unmatched bases: 10. The CDR3 covers 14 residues. The CDR3 protein is CASGPPGQVTEAFF. The CDR3 DNA reads as TGTGCCAGCGGGCCCCCGGGACAGGTGACTGAAGCTTTCTTT.

The table lists this clonotype with a few counts. Written as DNA, the CDR3 is TGTGCCAGCAGTAACCCACAGGGTAGCGGCTACACCTTC. Residues: CASSNPQGSGYTF. The gene calls are TRBV28 and TRBJ1-2; the D gene is possibly TRBD1 (6 bases). The germline gives CDR1 MDHEN, CDR2 SYDVKM. The CDR3 sequence is 13 residues long. The V end was cut by 5 bases, the J end by 8 bases, with 15 bases between.

This clonotype was detected ten times or more. The chain employs TRBV7-6 and TRBJ2-1, with a weak D call TRBD2 (5 bases). CDR1 SGHVS and CDR2 FNYEAQ come from the germline V gene. This CDR3 comprises 14 residues. Trimming shortened V by 0 bases and J by 7 bases, and 10 bases separated the two germline ends. CDR3 residues: CASSLAGVLNEQFF. As DNA, the CDR3 is TGTGCCAGCAGCTTAGCGGGAGTATTGAATGAGCAGTTCTTC.

J is TRBJ2-5 and V is TRBV7-2, with D unresolved. From germline, CDR1 is SGHTA and CDR2 FQGNSA. The CDR3 loop spans 12 amino acids. V lost 3 bases, J lost 12 bases, and 14 bases lay in between. CDR3 amino acids: CASSFDSRVEYF. The CDR3 bases are TGTGCCAGCAGCTTCGACTCCAGAGTGGAGTACTTC.

This clonotype has more than one count but fewer than ten. The chain uses TRBV7-9 and TRBJ2-1; 16 bases line up with TRBD2. In germline, CDR1 is SEHNR, CDR2 FQNEAQ (reference sequence). The CDR3 runs 19 residues. Trimming at V came to 5 bases and at J to 0 bases, leaving 7 bases not matched to a gene. In DNA form, the CDR3 reads TGTGCCAGCAGCCCTCTGGGGACTAGCGGGGGGGCCTCCTACAATGAGCAGTTCTTC. Protein product: CASSPLGTSGGASYNEQFF.

In DNA form, the CDR3 reads TGTGCCAGCACCAAGTCGGGACACTTCTCTGGGGCCAACGTCCTGACTTTC. This codes for CASTKSGHFSGANVLTF. The V and J genes are TRBV6-5 and TRBJ2-6; the D gene is possibly TRBD1 (6 bases). This CDR3 comprises 17 residues. Trimming removed 7 bases from V and 0 bases from J, with 16 bases in between. CDR1 and CDR2 (germline): MNHEY, SVGAGI.

The gene calls are TRBV19 and TRBJ2-3; D unclear. V was pared by 10 bases and J by 4 bases, with 15 bases between. Germline V gives CDR1 LNHDA, CDR2 SQIVND (reference sequence). The CDR3 sequence is 13 residues long. In nucleotides, the CDR3 is TGTGCCATCAGCCGGCTAGATTCAGATACGCAGTATTTT. This codes for CAISRLDSDTQYF. Looking up the rest from reference TRBV19 and TRBJ2-3 gives the full variable domain: DGGITQSPKYLFRKEGQNVTLSCEQNLNHDAMYWYRQDPGQGLRLIYYSQIVNDFQKGDIAEGYSVSREKKESFPLTVTSAQKNPTAFYLCAISRLDSDTQYFGPGTRLTVL.

Only a few counts were recorded for this clonotype. This chain connects TRBV7-9 to TRBJ2-7, with a possible D match to TRBD1 (6 bases). V lost 5 bases and J 3 bases, leaving 14 bases between the germline ends. Per germline, CDR1 SEHNR and CDR2 FQNEAQ (reference sequence). This CDR3 region has 14 residues. CDR3 loop: CASSRPDRLYEQYF. The CDR3 DNA follows: TGTGCCAGCAGCCGACCGGACAGACTCTACGAGCAGTACTTC.